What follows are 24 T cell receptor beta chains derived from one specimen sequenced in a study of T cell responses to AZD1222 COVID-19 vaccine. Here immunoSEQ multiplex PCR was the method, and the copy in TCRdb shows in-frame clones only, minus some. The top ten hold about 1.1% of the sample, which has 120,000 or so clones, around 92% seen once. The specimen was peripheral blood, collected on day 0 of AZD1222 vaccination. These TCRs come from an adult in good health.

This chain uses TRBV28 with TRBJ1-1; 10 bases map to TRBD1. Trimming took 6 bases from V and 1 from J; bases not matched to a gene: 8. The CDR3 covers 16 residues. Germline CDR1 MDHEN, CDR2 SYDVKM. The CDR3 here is CASSLPGQGKNTEAFF. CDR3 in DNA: TGTGCCAGCAGCCTACCGGGACAGGGGAAGAACACTGAAGCTTTCTTT.

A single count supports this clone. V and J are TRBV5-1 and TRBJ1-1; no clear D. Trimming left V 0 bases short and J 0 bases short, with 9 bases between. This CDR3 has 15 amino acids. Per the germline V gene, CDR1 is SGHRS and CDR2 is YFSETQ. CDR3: CASSLVLGMNTEAFF. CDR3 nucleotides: TGCGCCAGCAGCTTGGTACTAGGAATGAACACTGAAGCTTTCTTT.

In DNA form, the CDR3 reads TGTGCCAGCAGTTTCTACGGAAATCAGCCCCAGCATTTT. The encoded protein is CASSFYGNQPQHF. The V and J genes are TRBV12-3 or TRBV12-4 and TRBJ1-5, with D unresolved. With 3 bases removed from V and 4 bases from J, the gap between germline ends came to 7 bases. This CDR3 is 13 amino acids long.

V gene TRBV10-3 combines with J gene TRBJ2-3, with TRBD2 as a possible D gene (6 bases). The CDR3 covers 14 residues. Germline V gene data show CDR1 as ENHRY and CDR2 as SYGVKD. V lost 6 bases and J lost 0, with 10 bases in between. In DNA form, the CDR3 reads TGTGCCATCAGGATAGCGGCTAGCACAGATACGCAGTATTTT. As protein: CAIRIAASTDTQYF.

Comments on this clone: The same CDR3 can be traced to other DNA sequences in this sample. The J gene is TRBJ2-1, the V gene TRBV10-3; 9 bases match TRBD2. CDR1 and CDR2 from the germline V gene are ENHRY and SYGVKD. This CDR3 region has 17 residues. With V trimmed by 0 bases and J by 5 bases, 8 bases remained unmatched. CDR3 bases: TGTGCCATCAGTGAGTCCCGGGCTAGCGGGGATAACAATGAGCAGTTCTTC. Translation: CAISESRASGDNNEQFF.

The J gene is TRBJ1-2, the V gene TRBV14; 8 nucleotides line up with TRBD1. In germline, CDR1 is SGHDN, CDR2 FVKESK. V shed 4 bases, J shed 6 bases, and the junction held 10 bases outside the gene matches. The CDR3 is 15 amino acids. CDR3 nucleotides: TGTGCCAGCAGCCGCGCGCCGCCGACAGGGGATGGCTACACCTTC. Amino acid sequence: CASSRAPPTGDGYTF.

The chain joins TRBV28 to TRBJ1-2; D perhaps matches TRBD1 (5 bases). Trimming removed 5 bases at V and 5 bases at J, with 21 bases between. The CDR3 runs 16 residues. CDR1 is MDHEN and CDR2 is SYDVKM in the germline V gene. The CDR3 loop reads CASSPDRVGATYGYTF. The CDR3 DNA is TGTGCCAGCAGTCCGGATAGGGTAGGGGCGACGTATGGCTACACCTTC.

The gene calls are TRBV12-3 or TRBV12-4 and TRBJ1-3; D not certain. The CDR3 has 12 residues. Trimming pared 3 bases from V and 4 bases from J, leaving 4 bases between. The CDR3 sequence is CASSFSGNTIYF. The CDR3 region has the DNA TGTGCCAGCAGTTTTTCGGGAAACACCATATATTTT.

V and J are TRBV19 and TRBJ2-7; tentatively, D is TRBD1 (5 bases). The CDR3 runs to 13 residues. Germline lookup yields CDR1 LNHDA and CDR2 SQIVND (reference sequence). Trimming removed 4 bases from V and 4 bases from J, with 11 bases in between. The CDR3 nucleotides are TGTGCCAGTAGTAACCAGGGTGGTTACGAGCAGTACTTC. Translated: CASSNQGGYEQYF.

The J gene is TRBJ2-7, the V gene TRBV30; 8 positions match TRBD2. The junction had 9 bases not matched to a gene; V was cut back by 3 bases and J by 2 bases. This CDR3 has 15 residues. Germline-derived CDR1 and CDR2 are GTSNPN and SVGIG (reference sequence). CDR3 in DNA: TGTGCCTGGAGGGCCGGACTAGCAACGGCCTACGAGCAGTACTTC. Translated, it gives CAWRAGLATAYEQYF.

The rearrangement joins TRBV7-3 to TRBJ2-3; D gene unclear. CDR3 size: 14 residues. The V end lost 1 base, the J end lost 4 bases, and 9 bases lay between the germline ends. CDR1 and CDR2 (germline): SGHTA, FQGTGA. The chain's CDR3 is CASSLNLGADTQYF. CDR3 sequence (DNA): TGTGCCAGCAGCTTAAATCTAGGCGCAGATACGCAGTATTTT.

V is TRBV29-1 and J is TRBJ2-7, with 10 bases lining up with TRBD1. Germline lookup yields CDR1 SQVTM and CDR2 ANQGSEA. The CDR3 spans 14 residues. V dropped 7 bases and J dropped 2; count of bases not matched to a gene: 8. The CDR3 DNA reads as TGCAGCGCTGAGGCTGGACAGGGGGCCTACGAGCAGTACTTC. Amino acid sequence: CSAEAGQGAYEQYF.

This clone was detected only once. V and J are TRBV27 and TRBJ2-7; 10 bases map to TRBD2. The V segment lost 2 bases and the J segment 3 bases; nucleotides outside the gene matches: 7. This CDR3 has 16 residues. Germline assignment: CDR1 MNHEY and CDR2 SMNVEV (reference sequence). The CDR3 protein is CASSLASGTSVYEQYF. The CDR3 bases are TGTGCCAGCAGTTTAGCATCCGGGACTAGCGTCTACGAGCAGTACTTC.

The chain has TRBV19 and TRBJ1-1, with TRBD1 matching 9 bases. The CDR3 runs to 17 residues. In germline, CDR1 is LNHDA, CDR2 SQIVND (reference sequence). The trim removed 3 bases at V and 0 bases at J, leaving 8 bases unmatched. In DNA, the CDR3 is TGTGCCAGTAGTATCTTAGGAACAGGGGGCATGAACACTGAAGCTTTCTTT. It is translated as CASSILGTGGMNTEAFF.

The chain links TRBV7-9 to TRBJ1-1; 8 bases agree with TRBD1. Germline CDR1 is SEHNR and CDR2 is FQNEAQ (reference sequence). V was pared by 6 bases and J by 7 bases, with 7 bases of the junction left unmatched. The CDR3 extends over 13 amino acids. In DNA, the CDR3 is TGTGCCAGCAGTTTGACAGGGGACTTTGAAGCTTTCTTT. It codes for CASSLTGDFEAFF.

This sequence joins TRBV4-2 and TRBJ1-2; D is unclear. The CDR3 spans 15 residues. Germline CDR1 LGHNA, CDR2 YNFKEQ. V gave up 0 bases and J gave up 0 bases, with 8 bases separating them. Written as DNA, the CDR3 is TGTGCCAGCAGCCAAGACGTGAGATCTAACTATGGCTACACCTTC. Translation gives CASSQDVRSNYGYTF.

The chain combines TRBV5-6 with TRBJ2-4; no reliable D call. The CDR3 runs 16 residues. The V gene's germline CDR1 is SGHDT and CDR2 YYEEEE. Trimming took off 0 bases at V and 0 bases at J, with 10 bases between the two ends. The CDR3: CASSLDLHLAKNIQYF. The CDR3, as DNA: TGTGCCAGCAGCTTGGATTTGCACCTAGCCAAAAACATTCAGTACTTC.

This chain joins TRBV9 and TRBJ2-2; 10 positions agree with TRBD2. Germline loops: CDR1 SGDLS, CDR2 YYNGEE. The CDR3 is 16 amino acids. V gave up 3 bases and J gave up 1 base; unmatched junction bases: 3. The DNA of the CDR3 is TGTGCCAGCAGCGCTGGACTAGCGGAGAACACCGGGGAGCTGTTTTTT. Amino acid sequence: CASSAGLAENTGELFF. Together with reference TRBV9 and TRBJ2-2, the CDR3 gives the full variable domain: DSGVTQTPKHLITATGQRVTLRCSPRSGDLSVYWYQQSLDQGLQFLIQYYNGEERAKGNILERFSAQQFPDLHSELNLSSLELGDSALYFCASSAGLAENTGELFFGEGSRLTVL.

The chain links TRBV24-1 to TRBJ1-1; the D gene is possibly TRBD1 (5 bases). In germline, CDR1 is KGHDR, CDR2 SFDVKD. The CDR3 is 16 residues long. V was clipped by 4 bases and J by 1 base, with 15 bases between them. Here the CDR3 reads CATSEPSGRTNTEAFF. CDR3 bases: TGTGCCACCAGTGAGCCCTCGGGACGGACGAACACTGAAGCTTTCTTT.

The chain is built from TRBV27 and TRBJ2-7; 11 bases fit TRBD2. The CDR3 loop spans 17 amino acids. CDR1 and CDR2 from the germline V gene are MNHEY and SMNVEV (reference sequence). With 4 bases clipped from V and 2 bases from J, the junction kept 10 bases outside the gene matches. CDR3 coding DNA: TGTGCCAGCAGTTCCTACCGACTAGCGGGAACCACCTACGAGCAGTACTTC. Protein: CASSSYRLAGTTYEQYF.

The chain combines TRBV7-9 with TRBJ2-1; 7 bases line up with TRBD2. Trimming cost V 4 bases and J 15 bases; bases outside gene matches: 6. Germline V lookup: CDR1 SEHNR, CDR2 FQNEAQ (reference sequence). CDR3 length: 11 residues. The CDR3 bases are TGTGCCAGCAGCTCACTAGCGCATCGGTTCTTC. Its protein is CASSSLAHRFF.

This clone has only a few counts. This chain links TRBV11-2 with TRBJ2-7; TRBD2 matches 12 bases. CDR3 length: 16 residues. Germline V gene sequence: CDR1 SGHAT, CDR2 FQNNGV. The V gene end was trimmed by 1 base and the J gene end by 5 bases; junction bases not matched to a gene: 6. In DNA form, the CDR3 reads TGTGCCAGCAGCTTAGGGCTAGCGGGAGGGAACCACGAGCAGTACTTC. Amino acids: CASSLGLAGGNHEQYF.

The CDR3 is CASSPVNTGELFF. The CDR3 DNA follows: TGTGCCAGCAGCCCCGTCAACACCGGGGAGCTGTTTTTT. The chain combines TRBV12-3 or TRBV12-4 with TRBJ2-2; the D is unclear. The CDR3 consists of 13 residues. Trimming removed 6 bases at V and 2 bases at J, with 7 bases between.

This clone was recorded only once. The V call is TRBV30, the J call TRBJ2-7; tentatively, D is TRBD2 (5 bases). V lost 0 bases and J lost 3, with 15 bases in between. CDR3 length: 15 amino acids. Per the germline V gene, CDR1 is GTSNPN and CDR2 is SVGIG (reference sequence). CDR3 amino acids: CAWSVTSLQNYEQYF. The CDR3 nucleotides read TGTGCCTGGAGTGTAACTAGTCTACAGAACTACGAGCAGTACTTC.